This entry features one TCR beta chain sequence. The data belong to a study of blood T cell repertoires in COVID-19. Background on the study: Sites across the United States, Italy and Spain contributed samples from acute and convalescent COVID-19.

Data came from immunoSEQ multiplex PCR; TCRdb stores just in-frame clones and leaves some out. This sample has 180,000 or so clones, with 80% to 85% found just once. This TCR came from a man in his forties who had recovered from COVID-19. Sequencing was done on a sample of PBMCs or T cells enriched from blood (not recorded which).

Here the CDR3 reads CASSQGGLRQRVAGELFF. The CDR3 DNA reads as TGCGCCAGCAGCCAAGGGGGTTTGCGGCAGAGGGTCGCCGGGGAGCTGTTTTTT. The chain combines TRBV4-1 with TRBJ2-2, with TRBD2 as a possible D gene (5 bases). The V gene lost 1 base and the J gene lost 6 bases, with 21 bases spanning the gap. Germline V gene data show CDR1 as MGHRA and CDR2 as YSYEKL. This CDR3 spans 18 amino acids.